A selection of T cell receptor beta chains follows, all from one sample in a study of blood T cell repertoires in COVID-19. Method: immunoSEQ multiplex PCR; TCRdb's copy keeps in-frame clones and lacks some. Among 150,000 or so clones listed, approximately 89% were seen once. The sample consisted of peripheral blood. The receptors derive from a woman in her seventies with COVID-19, enrolled during active disease. Both conserved end residues are part of each CDR3. A D gene is named only where the DNA matches it firmly. Size values are once, few and many counts, or a class for expanded clones, and some rows have none.

NA 13 TRBJ1-2 TRBV2 TRBD1 TGTGCCAGCAGCCTACAGGGGACCTATGGCTACACCTTC CASSLQGTYGYTF
NA 15 TRBJ2-7 TRBV10-2 TRBD1 TGCGCCAGCAGTAGACCGGGACAGGGCACCTACGAGCAGTACTTC CASSRPGQGTYEQYF
NA 13 TRBJ1-5 TRBV2 TRBD1 TGTGCCAGCAGGCGGACAGGGGGCCAGCCCCAGCATTTT CASRRTGGQPQHF
NA 15 TRBJ1-1 TRBV5-1 TRBD1 TGCGCCAGCAGCAAAGGGACAGGTCAACGCACTGAAGCTTTCTTT CASSKGTGQRTEAFF
NA 19 TRBJ1-3 TRBV3-1/TRBV3-2 NA TGTGCCAGCAGCCGTCAGAAGGCCAAGGGGACTAGTTCTGGAAACACCATATATTTT CASSRQKAKGTSSGNTIYF
NA 12 TRBJ1-2 TRBV7-3 NA TGTGCCAGCAGCTTAACTGGTGGCGGCTACACCTTC CASSLTGGGYTF
NA 14 TRBJ1-2 TRBV7-2 TRBD1 TGTGCCAGCAGCTTACGGACAGGGCCGTACGGCTACACCTTC CASSLRTGPYGYTF
few 16 TRBJ1-2 TRBV3-1/TRBV3-2 NA TGTGCCAGCAGCCAATCCTACAGGGAGATTAACTATGGCTACACCTTC CASSQSYREINYGYTF
NA 14 TRBJ1-2 TRBV5-4 NA TGTGCCAGCAGCTTGGAAGGGGCTAACTATGGCTACACCTTC CASSLEGANYGYTF
NA 13 TRBJ1-3 TRBV15 NA TGTGCCACCAGCAGACCGACAGATGACACCATATATTTT CATSRPTDDTIYF
NA 13 TRBJ1-2 TRBV19 NA TGTGCCAGTAGTACCACAGTTAACTATGGCTACACCTTC CASSTTVNYGYTF
NA 15 TRBJ1-4 TRBV15 NA TGTGCCACCAGCAGAGTGGCCGCGGCGGGTGAAAAACTGTTTTTT CATSRVAAAGEKLFF
NA 16 TRBJ1-4 TRBV5-5 NA TGTGCCAGCAGCCGACTGAACAGGGATGCTAATGAAAAACTGTTTTTT CASSRLNRDANEKLFF
NA 17 TRBJ2-7 TRBV2 TRBD1 TGTGCCAGCAGTGGGCTCCAGGGGGCGAGCCGGTCCTACGAGCAGTACTTC CASSGLQGASRSYEQYF
NA 18 TRBJ2-1 TRBV9 NA TGTGCCAGCAGCGTAGATGCTGGGACTGCTTCCTCCTACAATGAGCAGTTCTTC CASSVDAGTASSYNEQFF
NA 17 TRBJ1-2 TRBV14 NA TGTGCCAGCAGCTACAGGGTCGGGGAAACATCTAACTATGGCTACACCTTC CASSYRVGETSNYGYTF
NA 15 TRBJ1-2 TRBV28 TRBD1 TGTGCCAGCAGACCCCGGGACAGGGGAGCAAATGGCTACACCTTC CASRPRDRGANGYTF
NA 17 TRBJ2-1 TRBV5-1 TRBD2 TGCGCCAGCAGCTTGTATTCTAGCGGGGGAGTCTACAATGAGCAGTTCTTC CASSLYSSGGVYNEQFF
NA 14 TRBJ1-2 TRBV7-9 NA TGTGCCAGCAGCTTAAATCAGGCTAACTATGGCTACACCTTC CASSLNQANYGYTF
NA 14 TRBJ2-5 TRBV3-1/TRBV3-2 NA TGTGCCAGCAGCCCGAGATGGGCCACCGAGACCCAGTACTTC CASSPRWATETQYF
NA 15 TRBJ2-1 TRBV11-2 NA TGTGCCAGCAGCTTCCGACAGACGCCGTACAATGAGCAGTTCTTC CASSFRQTPYNEQFF
NA 13 TRBJ2-3 TRBV30 NA TGTGCCTGGGCTCGAGGGGGTCTAGATACGCAGTATTTT CAWARGGLDTQYF